The 15 T cell receptor beta chains listed next were all sequenced from one sample in a study of shared clonotypes between healthy human individuals. Some clones are missing from TCRdb's copy, which holds only in-frame ones; the method was immunoSEQ multiplex PCR. In the table there are over 2 million clones, about 94% of which are singletons. It was CD45RO-negative cells, positively selected for CCR7, that made up naive CD8 cells, with terminally differentiated effector memory CD45RA+ cells excluded. Sequenced: naive CD8+ T cells sorted from blood. The receptors were sampled from a man between 18 and 35 years old in good health.

The rearrangement uses TRBV6-5 and TRBJ2-7, with no clear D. The CDR3 totals 15 residues. Germline V CDR1 and CDR2: MNHEY, SVGAGI. V lost 0 bases to trimming and J lost 0 bases, with 9 bases between them. The CDR3 nucleotides read TGTGCCAGCAGTTACTCGTGGGGTCTCTCCTACGAGCAGTACTTC. Protein sequence: CASSYSWGLSYEQYF.

The chain uses TRBV7-6 and TRBJ2-5, with D hard to call. V was cut by 5 bases and J by 2 bases, with 9 bases left in between. The germline V gene has CDR1 SGHVS and CDR2 FNYEAQ. The CDR3 is 13 residues long. The CDR3 nucleotides read TGTGCCAGCAGCGGCCCGGGTCAAGAGACCCAGTACTTC. Translating gives CASSGPGQETQYF.

The chain recombines TRBV5-4 with TRBJ2-7, with 10 nucleotides matching TRBD2. Unmatched junction bases numbered 8, after V lost 3 bases and J lost 5 bases. Germline V gene data show CDR1 as SGHNT and CDR2 as YYREEE (reference sequence). CDR3 length equals 15 residues. The CDR3 reads CASSSLSGGEHEQYF. The DNA for the CDR3 is TGTGCCAGCAGCTCTCTCAGCGGGGGGGAGCACGAGCAGTACTTC.

With regard to this clone: The identical CDR3 is also encoded by other nucleotide sequences in the sample. This chain uses TRBV25-1 with TRBJ2-7; D not certain. V lost 4 bases and J 4 bases, leaving 5 bases between the germline ends. The CDR3 has 11 residues. The germline CDR1 and CDR2 sequences are MGHDK and SYGVNS. The CDR3 DNA reads TGTGCCAGCAGTGTTGTTTACGAGCAGTACTTC. Its translation: CASSVVYEQYF.

The chain uses TRBV5-1 and TRBJ2-7, with D perhaps assigned TRBD1 or TRBD2 (5 bases each). The V gene's germline CDR1 is SGHRS and CDR2 YFSETQ. This CDR3 comprises 15 residues. V was pared by 4 bases and J by 5 bases, with 19 bases between. Here the CDR3 DNA reads TGCGCCAGCAGCCCCGGGGACGGACTTGGCGACGAGCAGTACTTC. It is translated as CASSPGDGLGDEQYF.

The rearrangement joins TRBV30 to TRBJ1-2; TRBD1 might be the D (5 bases). V lost 2 bases and J 6 bases, leaving 16 bases between the germline ends. CDR3 length: 14 residues. Germline CDR1 reads GTSNPN; CDR2 reads SVGIG (reference sequence). The CDR3 here is CAWSSAGPRDGYTF. The CDR3 DNA reads as TGTGCCTGGAGTTCTGCGGGACCACGCGATGGCTACACCTTC.

The chain uses TRBV10-3 and TRBJ2-2; 8 nucleotides match TRBD2. V lost 5 bases to trimming and J lost 1 base; unmatched junction nucleotides: 3. The CDR3 contains 15 residues. The germline V gene has CDR1 ENHRY and CDR2 SYGVKD. The CDR3 protein is CAISIAGQNTGELFF. As DNA, the CDR3 is TGTGCCATCAGTATAGCGGGGCAGAACACCGGGGAGCTGTTTTTT.

The chain carries TRBV7-6 and TRBJ1-5, with D possibly matching TRBD1 (5 bases). The CDR3 runs to 13 residues. The germline gives CDR1 SGHVS, CDR2 FNYEAQ. V shed 2 bases and J shed 4 bases, with 6 bases lying between them. The CDR3 loop is CASSLRGNQPQHF. For the CDR3, the DNA is TGTGCCAGCAGCTTACGGGGGAATCAGCCCCAGCATTTT.

As for this clone: Relative to the germline gene, one junction end is altered; a read error may explain this. J is TRBJ2-7 and V is TRBV5-1; 9 bases fit TRBD1. The germline CDR1 and CDR2 sequences are SGHRS and YFSETQ. This CDR3 contains 17 residues. DNA of the CDR3: TGCGTCAGCAGCTTGGGGGGACAGGGCTATCAGAGGTACGAGCAGTACTTC. Its translation: CVSSLGGQGYQRYEQYF.

The V and J genes are TRBV5-8 and TRBJ2-7; D not resolved. Trimming pared 7 bases from V and 1 base from J, leaving 12 bases between. CDR1 and CDR2 (germline): SGHTS, YDEGEE. The CDR3 contains 13 residues. CDR3 protein: CASSSMGSYEQYF. The CDR3 bases are TGTGCCAGCTCTTCTATGGGTTCCTACGAGCAGTACTTC.

This clone occurred once. V and J are TRBV5-1 and TRBJ1-1, with D unclear. CDR3 size: 13 residues. Germline loops: CDR1 SGHRS, CDR2 YFSETQ. Trimming cost V 0 bases and J 6 bases, with 9 bases left between them. Here the CDR3 reads CASSLGGHPEAFF. CDR3 bases: TGCGCCAGCAGCTTGGGCGGTCACCCTGAAGCTTTCTTT.

V and J are TRBV5-4 and TRBJ2-7, with 7 nucleotides matching TRBD1. The CDR3 contains 15 residues. Germline V gives CDR1 SGHNT, CDR2 YYREEE (reference sequence). J was trimmed by 2 bases and V by 2 bases; bases with no gene match: 7. This chain's CDR3 is CASSLETGSPYEQYF. In nucleotides, the CDR3 is TGTGCCAGCAGCTTAGAGACAGGGTCCCCCTACGAGCAGTACTTC.

This clone was counted a single time. The J gene is TRBJ1-2, the V gene TRBV19; D ambiguous. Trimming stripped 8 bases from V and 4 bases from J, with 17 bases between. This CDR3 has 14 residues. Germline-derived CDR1 and CDR2 are LNHDA and SQIVND (reference sequence). The CDR3 here is CASRTAGSTYGYTF. CDR3 in DNA: TGTGCCAGTCGTACGGCTGGGTCCACCTATGGCTACACCTTC.

This chain links TRBV27 with TRBJ2-2; the D gene is possibly TRBD1 (6 bases). Germline V CDR1 and CDR2: MNHEY, SMNVEV (reference sequence). Trimming left V 6 bases short and J 9 bases short, with 17 bases between. The CDR3 has 14 residues. Here the CDR3 reads CASRYRAAERELFF. DNA for the CDR3: TGTGCCAGCAGGTACAGGGCCGCCGAACGGGAGCTGTTTTTT.

The chain carries TRBV9 and TRBJ1-2, with no clear D. In germline, CDR1 is SGDLS, CDR2 YYNGEE. The CDR3 totals 18 residues. Trimming took off 3 bases at V and 0 bases at J, with 21 bases between the two ends. CDR3 DNA sequence: TGTGCCAGCAGCGCCGGCACCGGTTCAGGTCTAGCTAACTATGGCTACACCTTC. This encodes CASSAGTGSGLANYGYTF. The full variable domain, with the rest looked up from reference TRBV9 and TRBJ1-2, is DSGVTQTPKHLITATGQRVTLRCSPRSGDLSVYWYQQSLDQGLQFLIQYYNGEERAKGNILERFSAQQFPDLHSELNLSSLELGDSALYFCASSAGTGSGLANYGYTFGSGTRLTVV.